Below are 25 T cell receptor beta chains sequenced from a single sample in a study of blood T cell repertoires in COVID-19. TCRdb's copy holds only in-frame clones and misses some; the assay was immunoSEQ multiplex PCR. The sample carries about 300,000 clones, approximately 87% recorded once. The sequenced sample consisted of peripheral blood. These receptors originate from a woman in her forties who had recovered from COVID-19.

V usage is TRBV4-1 and J usage is TRBJ2-7, with D possibly being TRBD2 (5 bases). The V end lost 1 base, the J end lost 0 bases, and 7 bases lay between the germline ends. The CDR3 consists of 14 residues. The germline gives CDR1 MGHRA, CDR2 YSYEKL. The CDR3 DNA reads as TGCGCCAGCAGCCAAGGAGGGCTCTCCTACGAGCAGTACTTC. This codes for CASSQGGLSYEQYF.

This chain uses TRBV7-7 with TRBJ2-5, with 9 bases matching TRBD1. The CDR3 contains 13 residues. Germline V gene lookup returns CDR1 SSHAT and CDR2 FNYEAQ (reference sequence). Unmatched junction bases numbered 2, after V lost 4 bases and J lost 5 bases. The CDR3 DNA sequence: TGTGCCAGCAGCTCGGACAGGGGCGAGACCCAGTACTTC. Translation: CASSSDRGETQYF.

J is TRBJ2-1 and V is TRBV11-2, with 7 bases fitting TRBD1. This CDR3 spans 14 amino acids. The trim removed 4 bases at V and 7 bases at J, leaving 7 bases unmatched. The germline V gene encodes CDR1 SGHAT and CDR2 FQNNGV. CDR3 in amino acids: CASSYLTGMNEQFF. CDR3 bases: TGTGCCAGCAGCTATCTGACAGGGATGAATGAGCAGTTCTTC.

A remark on this clone: This sample also contains other DNA sequences that code for the same CDR3. V is TRBV5-1 and J is TRBJ1-2, with 8 positions matching TRBD1. Germline V CDR1 and CDR2: SGHRS, YFSETQ. V was pared by 2 bases and J by 5 bases, with 2 bases of the junction left unmatched. The CDR3 is 13 residues long. The CDR3 sequence is CASSLQGGYGYTF. CDR3 sequence (DNA): TGCGCCAGCAGCTTACAGGGGGGGTATGGCTACACCTTC. Combining the CDR3 with reference TRBV5-1 and TRBJ1-2 gives the whole variable domain KAGVTQTPRYLIKTRGQQVTLSCSPISGHRSVSWYQQTPGQGLQFLFEYFSETQRNKGNFPGRFSGRQFSNSRSEMNVSTLELGDSALYLCASSLQGGYGYTFGSGTRLTVV.

The chain joins TRBV19 to TRBJ2-1, with 9 positions matching TRBD2. The V gene end was trimmed by 0 bases and the J gene end by 8 bases; junction bases not matched to a gene: 5. Per the germline V gene, CDR1 is LNHDA and CDR2 is SQIVND (reference sequence). The CDR3 extends over 15 amino acids. The CDR3: CASSIEGGGAHEQFF. The CDR3 DNA sequence: TGTGCCAGTAGTATAGAGGGCGGGGGGGCGCATGAGCAGTTCTTC.

This clone occurred once. This rearrangement joins TRBV5-1 to TRBJ1-1; 7 bases match TRBD1. The junction had 13 bases not matched to a gene; V was cut back by 2 bases and J by 6 bases. The CDR3 runs to 16 residues. The germline CDR1 and CDR2 sequences are SGHRS and YFSETQ. The CDR3 sequence is CASSLRRTGTSPEAFF. The CDR3 DNA sequence: TGCGCCAGCAGCTTACGCCGGACAGGTACCAGTCCTGAAGCTTTCTTT.

The rearrangement links TRBV4-1 to TRBJ2-7; TRBD1 matches at 7 bases. Germline CDR1 is MGHRA and CDR2 is YSYEKL. The CDR3 covers 13 residues. The V and J ends lost 3 bases and 6 bases, in that order; junction bases with no gene match: 5. The CDR3 nucleotides are TGCGCCAGCAGCCACTCCGGGACAGCCGAGCAGTACTTC. The encoded protein is CASSHSGTAEQYF.

This clone was observed a single time. V is TRBV5-4 and J is TRBJ2-5, with TRBD2 matching 11 bases. CDR3 length: 16 amino acids. J was trimmed by 0 bases and V by 5 bases; bases with no gene match: 6. In germline, CDR1 is SGHNT, CDR2 YYREEE (reference sequence). The CDR3 bases are TGTGCCAGCAGTAACGTAGCGGGAGGGTACCAAGAGACCCAGTACTTC. Translation gives CASSNVAGGYQETQYF.

This rearrangement joins TRBV30 to TRBJ1-2, with D perhaps matching TRBD1 (5 bases). The CDR3 is 15 amino acids. Between the trimmed V and J ends, which lost 0 bases and 6 bases, there was a span of 17 bases. CDR1 GTSNPN and CDR2 SVGIG come from the germline V gene (reference sequence). CDR3 coding DNA: TGTGCCTGGAGTGTACGGTACGAACAGGCCCATGGCTACACCTTC. Its translation: CAWSVRYEQAHGYTF.

The V call is TRBV3-1 (or the pseudogene TRBV3-2), the J call TRBJ1-5, with D possibly TRBD1 on 5 matching bases. The CDR3 extends over 13 amino acids. Germline loops: CDR1 LGHDT, CDR2 YNNKEL (reference sequence). The V and J ends lost 1 base and 7 bases respectively, with 8 bases between them. For the CDR3, the DNA is TGTGCCAGCAGCCAAGCGGAGGGGCAGCCCCAGCATTTT. This gives the protein CASSQAEGQPQHF.

This sequence joins TRBV6-2 or TRBV6-3 and TRBJ2-2, with 8 bases fitting TRBD2. Germline V gene data show CDR1 as MNHEY and CDR2 as SVGEGT. With V trimmed by 2 bases and J by 5 bases, 10 bases remained unmatched. This CDR3 comprises 17 residues. The CDR3 DNA reads as TGTGCCAGCAGTTACCGCAGCGGGGGCGCGAGGACCGGGGAGCTGTTTTTT. Translation: CASSYRSGGARTGELFF.

This chain joins TRBV27 and TRBJ2-5; TRBD1 is a possible D gene (6 bases). CDR1 and CDR2 (germline): MNHEY, SMNVEV (reference sequence). The CDR3 totals 14 residues. V was cut by 5 bases and J by 2 bases, with 12 bases left in between. Here the CDR3 DNA reads TGTGCCAGCAGTCCGCCGACAGGTCAAGAGACCCAGTACTTC. This translates into CASSPPTGQETQYF.

Regarding this clone: Other DNA sequences in the same sample also yield this CDR3. The chain combines TRBV3-1 (or the pseudogene TRBV3-2) with TRBJ1-4; a possible D gene is TRBD1 (5 bases). This CDR3 is built from 15 residues. Looked up from germline, CDR1 is LGHDT and CDR2 is YNNKEL (reference sequence). V was pared by 1 base and J by 4 bases, with 10 bases between. CDR3: CASSQVTGLNEKLFF. The CDR3 nucleotides are TGTGCCAGCAGCCAAGTAACAGGCCTTAATGAAAAACTGTTTTTT.

This chain links TRBV3-1 (or the pseudogene TRBV3-2) with TRBJ1-3; TRBD1 matches 7 bases. CDR3 length: 12 residues. J gave up 7 bases and V 3 bases, and 0 bases lay outside the gene matches. Germline V gene data show CDR1 as LGHDT and CDR2 as YNNKEL (reference sequence). In DNA, the CDR3 is TGTGCCAGCAGCCACAGGGGGAACACCATATATTTT. Protein product: CASSHRGNTIYF.

This clone was observed once. This chain links TRBV9 with TRBJ2-3; 7 bases map to TRBD2. V gave up 0 bases and J gave up 2 bases; unmatched junction bases: 6. Germline values: CDR1 SGDLS, CDR2 YYNGEE. The CDR3 has 16 residues. CDR3 sequence reads: CASSVASSGLTDTQYF. The CDR3 bases are TGTGCCAGCAGCGTAGCCTCTAGCGGACTCACAGATACGCAGTATTTT.

The rearrangement uses TRBV2 and TRBJ1-5; D is unclear. The germline V gene encodes CDR1 SNHLY and CDR2 FYNNEI. The germline V and J ends were trimmed by 6 bases and 2 bases, with 11 bases remaining between them. The CDR3 runs 14 residues. CDR3 protein: CASRGSGGNQPQHF. The CDR3 region has the DNA TGTGCCAGCAGGGGGAGCGGAGGCAATCAGCCCCAGCATTTT.

This clone was counted once. V is TRBV2 and J is TRBJ1-5, with 10 bases that match TRBD1. After removal of 11 bases from V and 5 bases from J, the junction contained 6 bases not matched to a gene. CDR3 length: 13 amino acids. CDR1 is SNHLY, CDR2 FYNNEI, per germline. This CDR3 is CAGSGTGDQPQHF. The CDR3 region has the DNA TGTGCCGGGTCAGGGACAGGGGATCAGCCCCAGCATTTT.

V and J are TRBV11-2 and TRBJ2-3; 7 bases are shared with TRBD1. The germline CDR1 and CDR2 sequences are SGHAT and FQNNGV. V lost 4 bases to trimming and J lost 5 bases; unmatched junction nucleotides: 12. The CDR3 length is 16 residues. The CDR3 bases are TGTGCCAGCAGCTCTACGATCCAGGGGGAAGGAGATACGCAGTATTTT. It specifies CASSSTIQGEGDTQYF.

The V and J genes are TRBV24-1 and TRBJ2-1, with 7 bases that match TRBD1. Germline loops: CDR1 KGHDR, CDR2 SFDVKD. Losses at the gene ends were 5 bases for V and 1 base for J; bases not matched to a gene: 4. The length of the CDR3 is 15 residues. CDR3 in amino acids: CATSASDRSYNEQFF. As DNA, the CDR3 is TGTGCCACCAGTGCCTCGGACAGGTCCTACAATGAGCAGTTCTTC.

V and J are TRBV14 and TRBJ1-2; weak D call: TRBD1 (6 bases). CDR1 and CDR2 from the germline V gene are SGHDN and FVKESK. The CDR3 has 12 residues. Trimming left V 4 bases short and J 6 bases short, with 9 bases between. In DNA, the CDR3 is TGTGCCAGCAGCCCCTGGGGGCATGGCTACACCTTC. Translated: CASSPWGHGYTF.

The chain combines TRBV15 with TRBJ2-5; 13 bases map to TRBD2. The trim removed 7 bases at V and 5 bases at J, leaving 4 bases unmatched. This CDR3 has 14 residues. Germline loops: CDR1 LNHNV, CDR2 YYDKDF (reference sequence). The CDR3 region is CATTTSGGAETQYF. The CDR3 coding sequence is TGTGCCACCACCACTAGCGGGGGGGCGGAGACCCAGTACTTC.

The chain uses TRBV29-1 and TRBJ2-3, with 10 bases matching TRBD1. Germline V gene sequence: CDR1 SQVTM, CDR2 ANQGSEA. The CDR3 consists of 14 residues. Germline trimming cut 3 bases from V and 5 bases from J; bases unmatched to any gene: 5. The CDR3 DNA reads as TGCAGCGTTGATCGGACAGGGGGAATAGATACGCAGTATTTT. It encodes CSVDRTGGIDTQYF.

The chain links TRBV28 to TRBJ2-7, with D possibly matching TRBD1 (5 bases). CDR1 is MDHEN, CDR2 SYDVKM, per germline. V lost 2 bases to trimming and J lost 3 bases, with 14 bases between them. This CDR3 contains 15 residues. The CDR3 loop reads CASSLSDRIYYEQYF. The CDR3, as DNA: TGTGCCAGCAGTTTAAGCGACAGAATTTACTACGAGCAGTACTTC.

About this clone itself: This may come from a read error, since a much larger clone is one base off. The J gene is TRBJ1-2, the V gene TRBV9; 10 positions agree with TRBD1. This CDR3 has 16 residues. Germline lookup yields CDR1 SGDLS and CDR2 YYNGEE. The CDR3 spells CANSDGSGQGPYGYTF. The DNA for the CDR3 is TGTGCCAACAGCGACGGTTCGGGACAGGGGCCCTATGGCTACACCTTC.

The gene calls are TRBV19 and TRBJ2-3, with no clear D. The CDR3 is 15 amino acids. V was clipped by 1 base and J by 1 base, with 9 bases between them. Germline V gene lookup returns CDR1 LNHDA and CDR2 SQIVND (reference sequence). CDR3 nucleotide sequence: TGTGCCAGTAGTATAGGCAGTGCAGGCACAGATACGCAGTATTTT. As protein: CASSIGSAGTDTQYF.